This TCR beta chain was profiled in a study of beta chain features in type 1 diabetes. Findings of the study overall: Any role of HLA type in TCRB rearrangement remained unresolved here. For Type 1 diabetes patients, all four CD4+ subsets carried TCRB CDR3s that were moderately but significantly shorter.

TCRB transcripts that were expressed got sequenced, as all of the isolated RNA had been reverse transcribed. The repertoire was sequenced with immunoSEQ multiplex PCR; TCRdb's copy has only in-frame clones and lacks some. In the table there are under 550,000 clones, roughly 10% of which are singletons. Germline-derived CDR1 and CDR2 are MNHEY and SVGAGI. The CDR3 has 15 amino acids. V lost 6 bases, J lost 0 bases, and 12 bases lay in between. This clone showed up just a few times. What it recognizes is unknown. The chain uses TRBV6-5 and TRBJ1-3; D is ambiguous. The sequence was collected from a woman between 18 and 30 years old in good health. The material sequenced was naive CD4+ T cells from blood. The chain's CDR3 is CASSPTGRSGNTIYF. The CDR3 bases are TGTGCCAGCAGCCCCACTGGTCGCTCTGGAAACACCATATATTTT.